What follows are 21 T cell receptor beta chains derived from one specimen sequenced in a study of shared clonotypes between healthy human individuals. TCRdb keeps only in-frame clones here, not all; method: immunoSEQ multiplex PCR. This table holds about 680,000 clones, 74% found once. Material: memory CD4+ T cells sorted from blood. Subset here: CD45RA-negative fraction. All receptors derive from a woman in her 30s in good health.

V usage is TRBV6-5 and J usage is TRBJ2-7, with 10 positions matching TRBD2. Germline values: CDR1 MNHEY, CDR2 SVGAGI. V lost 2 bases, J lost 3 bases, and 7 bases stayed unmatched. This CDR3 has 16 residues. The CDR3 region has the DNA TGTGCCAGCAGTTACGCATCACTAGCGGGAAACTACGAGCAGTACTTC. This encodes CASSYASLAGNYEQYF.

The chain joins TRBV10-3 to TRBJ2-1; perhaps TRBD1 as D (5 bases). The CDR3 is made up of 14 amino acids. Germline CDR1 reads ENHRY; CDR2 reads SYGVKD. The germline V and J ends were trimmed by 4 bases and 5 bases, with 12 bases remaining between them. CDR3 protein: CAISAWTHNNEQFF. CDR3 DNA: TGTGCCATCAGTGCCTGGACACACAACAATGAGCAGTTCTTC.

This clone was counted at least ten times. The sample holds other DNA sequences that translate to the same CDR3. The chain couples TRBV7-2 to TRBJ2-7, with 7 bases matching TRBD2. This CDR3 region has 14 residues. CDR1 is SGHTA and CDR2 is FQGNSA in the germline V gene. V dropped 5 bases and J dropped 0; count of bases not matched to a gene: 4. The DNA of the CDR3 is TGTGCCAGCAGCCCTCAGCGGGACTCCTACGAGCAGTACTTC. Amino acid sequence: CASSPQRDSYEQYF.

There are many counts of this clone. J is TRBJ1-1 and V is TRBV2; possibly TRBD1 for D (5 bases). The germline CDR1 and CDR2 sequences are SNHLY and FYNNEI. The CDR3 is 16 residues long. V lost 2 bases to trimming and J lost 5 bases, with 18 bases between them. CDR3 DNA: TGTGCCAGCAGTGAATCGAGTCAGGGCGGTTGGACTGAAGCTTTCTTT. Translated, it gives CASSESSQGGWTEAFF.

As DNA, the CDR3 is TGTGCCAGCATGGACAGGGGAAACACCATATATTTT. This sequence encodes CASMDRGNTIYF. The chain links TRBV7-6 to TRBJ1-3, with 7 bases identical to TRBD1. The germline V gene has CDR1 SGHVS and CDR2 FNYEAQ. The V segment lost 7 bases and the J segment 4 bases; nucleotides outside the gene matches: 1. CDR3 length: 12 residues.

This sequence joins TRBV11-2 and TRBJ1-5; 7 nucleotides match TRBD1. The CDR3 totals 19 residues. Germline V CDR1 and CDR2: SGHAT, FQNNGV. J gave up 6 bases and V 0 bases, and 17 bases lay outside the gene matches. The CDR3 region has the DNA TGTGCCAGCAGCTTAGATAGTTTTTCGGGGCCAGGGGGGGTTCAGCCCCAGCATTTT. Translated: CASSLDSFSGPGGVQPQHF.

For the CDR3, the DNA is TGTGCCAGCAGCTCTGACAGGGATAGGGATGGCTACACCTTC. Amino acid sequence: CASSSDRDRDGYTF. V usage is TRBV7-9 and J usage is TRBJ1-2; 7 bases line up with TRBD1. Germline lookup yields CDR1 SEHNR and CDR2 FQNEAQ (reference sequence). J lost 6 bases, V lost 4 bases, and 8 bases had no gene match. The CDR3 covers 14 residues.

As for this clone: The sample contains more than one DNA sequence encoding this CDR3. This rearrangement joins TRBV6-6 to TRBJ1-1; a weak D match, TRBD1 (5 bases). Trimming shortened V by 6 bases and J by 0 bases, and 8 bases separated the two germline ends. CDR3 length equals 13 residues. CDR1 is MNHNY, CDR2 SVGAGI, per germline (reference sequence). The CDR3 is CASSPTVNTEAFF. The DNA of the CDR3 is TGTGCCAGCAGCCCGACAGTGAACACTGAAGCTTTCTTT.

The chain combines TRBV6-6 with TRBJ2-2; the match to TRBD2 covers 10 bases. The CDR3 runs 15 residues. From germline, CDR1 is MNHNY and CDR2 SVGAGI (reference sequence). Losses at the gene ends were 7 bases for V and 1 base for J; bases not matched to a gene: 3. The CDR3 nucleotides read TGTGCCAGCACCGAGCGGGGGGGGAACACCGGGGAGCTGTTTTTT. It is translated as CASTERGGNTGELFF.

This clone was detected ten times or more. V usage is TRBV28 and J usage is TRBJ2-3, with 12 bases aligning to TRBD2. V was clipped by 8 bases and J by 0 bases; unmatched bases: 21. The CDR3 loop spans 21 amino acids. Germline values: CDR1 MDHEN, CDR2 SYDVKM. The CDR3 DNA reads as TGTGCCAGCGGGAACGTCACAACAGGACTAGCGGGAAGGGCTAGCACAGATACGCAGTATTTT. This sequence encodes CASGNVTTGLAGRASTDTQYF.

This clone was picked up many times. Other DNA sequences of this sample code for an identical CDR3. Here the CDR3 reads CASSLGTSGSSYEQYF. Written as DNA, the CDR3 is TGTGCCAGCAGCTTAGGTACTAGCGGGAGTTCCTACGAGCAGTACTTC. The V gene is TRBV7-9, the J gene TRBJ2-7; 11 positions agree with TRBD2. Germline V gives CDR1 SEHNR, CDR2 FQNEAQ (reference sequence). V was pared by 1 base and J by 1 base, with 3 bases of the junction left unmatched. CDR3 length equals 16 residues.

The chain is built from TRBV5-1 and TRBJ1-1; possible D gene TRBD1, 5 bases. Germline V gene data show CDR1 as SGHRS and CDR2 as YFSETQ. This CDR3 is built from 15 residues. Trimming took 5 bases from V and 0 from J, leaving 14 bases between them. As DNA, the CDR3 is TGCGCCAGCAGTCGGGACCATGATATGAACACTGAAGCTTTCTTT. It encodes CASSRDHDMNTEAFF.

This rearrangement joins TRBV11-3 to TRBJ1-1, with 7 positions matching TRBD1. CDR1 is SGHNT, CDR2 YENEEA, per germline. The J segment lost 10 bases and the V segment lost 5 bases, leaving 10 bases of the junction unmatched. This CDR3 contains 13 residues. This CDR3 reads CASSQDARGRAFF. The CDR3 DNA reads TGTGCCAGCAGCCAAGATGCGAGGGGGCGAGCTTTCTTT.

V and J are TRBV15 and TRBJ1-5, with 10 nucleotides matching TRBD1. Germline loops: CDR1 LNHNV, CDR2 YYDKDF (reference sequence). The CDR3 consists of 16 residues. J gave up 3 bases and V 1 base, and 3 bases lay outside the gene matches. CDR3 protein: CATSRAGTGVNQPQHF. In DNA, the CDR3 is TGTGCCACCAGCAGAGCCGGGACAGGGGTCAATCAGCCCCAGCATTTT.

This clone was seen just once. This chain links TRBV7-2 with TRBJ1-5; the D is unclear. The germline V gene has CDR1 SGHTA and CDR2 FQGNSA. This CDR3 is built from 15 residues. V dropped 4 bases and J dropped 0 bases, with 10 bases sitting between them. CDR3 sequence (DNA): TGTGCCAGCAGCTCCAAGGCGGGTAGCAATCAGCCCCAGCATTTT. Its protein is CASSSKAGSNQPQHF.

This clone appeared a few times. Additional DNA sequences in this sample encode the identical CDR3. The CDR3 coding sequence is TGTGCCAGCACCCAAGACAGAAGCAATCAGCCCCAGCATTTT. This codes for CASTQDRSNQPQHF. This rearrangement joins TRBV2 to TRBJ1-5; D is perhaps TRBD1 (5 bases). This CDR3 is built from 14 residues. CDR1 and CDR2 from the germline V gene are SNHLY and FYNNEI. With 7 bases removed from V and 1 base from J, the gap between germline ends came to 11 bases.

The rearrangement joins TRBV27 to TRBJ2-2, with 11 bases lining up with TRBD2. This CDR3 contains 15 residues. J lost 5 bases, V lost 7 bases, and 6 bases had no gene match. Germline V gene data show CDR1 as MNHEY and CDR2 as SMNVEV (reference sequence). For the CDR3, the DNA is TGTGCCAGCAAACCGGGACTAGCGGCTACCGGGGAGCTGTTTTTT. Its translation: CASKPGLAATGELFF.

In DNA, the CDR3 is TGTGCCATCAGTGAGTCTGGGGATTATGGCACAGATACGCAGTATTTT. It yields the protein CAISESGDYGTDTQYF. This chain links TRBV10-3 with TRBJ2-3, with D unclear. V was pared by 0 bases and J by 1 base, with 11 bases between. There are 16 residues in the CDR3. CDR1 is ENHRY and CDR2 is SYGVKD in the germline V gene.

This chain connects TRBV6-1 to TRBJ2-7; D might be TRBD1 (5 bases). Per germline, CDR1 MNHNS and CDR2 SASEGT. CDR3 length: 12 amino acids. The CDR3 region is CVSTAVSYEQYF. For the CDR3, the DNA is TGTGTATCGACAGCTGTGTCCTACGAGCAGTACTTC.

V and J are TRBV28 and TRBJ1-4, with 7 positions matching TRBD1. V was clipped by 8 bases and J by 5 bases; unmatched bases: 5. The CDR3 consists of 13 residues. Germline V CDR1 and CDR2: MDHEN, SYDVKM. This chain's CDR3 is CASLRGLNEKLFF. Written as DNA, the CDR3 is TGTGCCAGCCTCAGGGGGTTGAATGAAAAACTGTTTTTT.

This clone has only a few counts. V is TRBV28 and J is TRBJ2-7; weak D call: TRBD2 (6 bases). The CDR3 is 14 amino acids. Germline values: CDR1 MDHEN, CDR2 SYDVKM. V shed 8 bases and J shed 2 bases, with 16 bases lying between them. The CDR3 sequence: CASGGAGWAYEQYF. The CDR3 nucleotides read TGTGCCAGCGGCGGAGCGGGCTGGGCCTACGAGCAGTACTTC.